The TCR beta chain under discussion was sequenced for a study of blood T cell repertoires in COVID-19 (dated by TCRdb to about 2020). Some background on the complete study: The collaborator samples originated in the United States, Italy and Spain and spanned the acute and convalescent phases of COVID-19. The prospective study material was composed of cDNA or gDNA derived from T cells, B-cell-depleted T cells, or PBMCs. Subjects who had been exposed to COVID-19, were actively infected with it, or had recovered from it provided the deeply sampled blood TCRbeta repertoires that made up the dataset. The repertoires were released in a freely available public database intended as a resource for research on the immune response to SARS-CoV-2. Samples came from the ongoing ImmuneRACE study (first 160 participants) plus 1,254 subjects from 6 global collaborators. The sample metadata nearly always contained a de-identified subject ID, COVID-19 status, age in years and sex. Where available, HLA class I and class II types were taken from metadata supplied by the sample provider and were not determined by assay-based typing.

Whole blood was collected in K2EDTA tubes by collaborating institutions according to the institutions' own protocols. For TCRbeta analysis, collaborators shipped samples in one of three forms: frozen whole blood, isolated PBMCs, or DNA extracted from either of those sample types. Note on this clone: Its antigen target is currently unknown. Qualities for individual bases were not recorded, and no much larger clone is one base off.

TCRbeta CDR3 regions were amplified from genomic DNA by means of the immunoSEQ Assay, a bias-controlled multiplex PCR. Concerning the study's data processing: The number of nucleated cells in each sample was estimated from the amplification of reference gene primers within the assay. To quantify the absolute abundance of each unique TCRbeta CDR3 rearrangement, sequence reads were collapsed and filtered. For each sample, productive Simpson clonality was calculated as the square root of Simpson's diversity index over productive rearrangements. TCRdb mirrors the immuneACCESS table, restricted to in-frame sequences. Some clones are absent from its copies; in checked studies, under half trace to an unresolved V gene, and the reason for the others is unknown. Clone size and V and J calls were adopted from that table, with D and trimming inferred from the DNA. Counted in this sample were 130,000 to 150,000 clones; approximately 89% of them appeared once. Together, the top ten hold around 1.5% of the sample.

CDR1 and CDR2 were assigned from the germline V gene as ENHRY and SYGVKD. The CDR3 spans 14 residues, from the cysteine through the phenylalanine. The entry retains the CDR3 DNA only, 42 bases that are in frame from base 1. Compared with germline, V lacks 6 bases and J lacks 13 bases; bases without a gene match: 16. Results and caveats for the whole study, not just this receptor: The amount of clinical and demographic metadata varied by source and participant and was provided uncurated.

The sequence was obtained from a human donor in a cohort sampled during active COVID-19. The chain was built from TRBV10-3 and TRBJ1-2; 8 bases in between match TRBD1. What was sequenced was peripheral blood. The CDR3 corresponds to CAIRQISLTGEVTF. The nucleotide sequence is TGTGCCATCAGACAAATTAGTCTGACAGGGGAGGTCACCTTC.